These 32 T cell receptor beta chains were sequenced from one sample in a study of cytomegalovirus exposure and HLA in healthy donors. Researchers ran the PCR with 60 Vbeta and 13 Jbeta primers. Method: immunoSEQ multiplex PCR; TCRdb's copy keeps in-frame clones and lacks some. The sample shows roughly 130,000 clones, roughly 88% of them seen only once. The sequencing sample was made of PBMCs. The receptors here all came from a boy under 18 in good health and CMV-seronegative.

This rearrangement joins TRBV29-1 to TRBJ2-5; 15 bases align to TRBD2. This CDR3 has 17 residues. Germline values: CDR1 SQVTM, CDR2 ANQGSEA. Trimming cost V 6 bases and J 8 bases; bases outside gene matches: 16. CDR3 region: CSVPGLAGGLGVITQYF. CDR3 DNA: TGCAGCGTACCGGGACTAGCGGGAGGACTCGGGGTGATCACCCAGTACTTC.

This chain connects TRBV6-5 to TRBJ2-1, with D unclear. CDR3 length equals 11 residues. V dropped 5 bases and J dropped 8 bases, with 7 bases sitting between them. The germline V gene encodes CDR1 MNHEY and CDR2 SVGAGI. CDR3 protein: CASSGAYEQFF. The CDR3 coding sequence is TGTGCCAGCAGTGGTGCGTATGAGCAGTTCTTC.

The rearrangement uses TRBV18 and TRBJ1-1; D is undetermined. From germline, CDR1 is KGHSH and CDR2 LQKENI. The CDR3 runs 13 residues. Trimming shortened V by 3 bases and J by 6 bases, and 11 bases separated the two germline ends. The CDR3 sequence is CASSPRETAEAFF. The CDR3 DNA follows: TGTGCCAGCTCACCTAGAGAAACGGCTGAAGCTTTCTTT.

This clone has only one observation. The chain is built from TRBV7-9 and TRBJ2-5, with 9 bases lining up with TRBD1. CDR1 and CDR2 from the germline V gene are SEHNR and FQNEAQ (reference sequence). The CDR3 contains 18 residues. J lost 5 bases, V lost 5 bases, and 18 bases had no gene match. In DNA, the CDR3 is TGTGCCAGCAGCACAGGGGGCGAAGACTACTTCAACCGGGAGACCCAGTACTTC. It is translated as CASSTGGEDYFNRETQYF.

V gene TRBV5-8 combines with J gene TRBJ1-2; maybe TRBD1 (6 bases). The V end lost 0 bases, the J end lost 0 bases, and 18 bases lay between the germline ends. Per germline, CDR1 SGHTS and CDR2 YDEGEE. CDR3 length: 18 residues. Here the CDR3 reads CASSLARTARNTNYGYTF. CDR3 sequence (DNA): TGTGCCAGCAGCTTGGCCAGGACAGCCAGAAATACTAACTATGGCTACACCTTC.

The chain employs TRBV2 and TRBJ2-5; TRBD2 aligns across 10 bases. This CDR3 comprises 15 residues. The V segment lost 6 bases and the J segment 4 bases; nucleotides outside the gene matches: 8. Germline V gene data show CDR1 as SNHLY and CDR2 as FYNNEI. CDR3 nucleotides: TGTGCCAGCAGAAGCGGGGGGGCGGTCATAGAGACCCAGTACTTC. Protein: CASRSGGAVIETQYF.

The V gene is TRBV2, the J gene TRBJ2-1, with D perhaps matching TRBD2 (6 bases). Between the trimmed V and J ends, which lost 5 bases and 8 bases, there was a span of 16 bases. The CDR3 runs to 14 residues. CDR1 and CDR2 from the germline V gene are SNHLY and FYNNEI. The CDR3 DNA is TGTGCCAGCAGTCAGACTAGTGGGTTGGATGAGCAGTTCTTC. This encodes CASSQTSGLDEQFF. Full variable domain (rest looked up from reference TRBV2 and TRBJ2-1): EPEVTQTPSHQVTQMGQEVILRCVPISNHLYFYWYRQILGQKVEFLVSFYNNEISEKSEIFDDQFSVERPDGSNFTLKIRSTKLEDSAMYFCASSQTSGLDEQFFGPGTRLTVL.

The J gene is TRBJ1-1, the V gene TRBV4-1; D possibly corresponds to TRBD1 (6 bases). The V and J ends lost 0 bases and 0 bases respectively, with 8 bases between them. This CDR3 has 15 amino acids. Germline V gives CDR1 MGHRA, CDR2 YSYEKL. This CDR3 reads CASSQEGAMNTEAFF. The CDR3 region has the DNA TGCGCCAGCAGCCAAGAGGGGGCTATGAACACTGAAGCTTTCTTT.

The gene calls are TRBV6-5 and TRBJ2-6; D uncertain. The CDR3 extends over 14 amino acids. From germline, CDR1 is MNHEY and CDR2 SVGAGI. Trimming removed 4 bases from V and 1 base from J, with 5 bases in between. The CDR3 sequence is CASSLASGANVLTF. The CDR3 DNA reads TGTGCCAGCAGTTTAGCATCTGGGGCCAACGTCCTGACTTTC.

The V call is TRBV27, the J call TRBJ2-5; 7 bases map to TRBD1. The CDR3 is 14 residues long. J was trimmed by 2 bases and V by 1 base; bases with no gene match: 1. Per the germline V gene, CDR1 is MNHEY and CDR2 is SMNVEV (reference sequence). The CDR3 DNA sequence: TGTGCCAGCAGTTTATTGACAGGGCAAGAGACCCAGTACTTC. Its translation is CASSLLTGQETQYF.

About this clone: In the same sample, other DNA sequences code for this CDR3. V is TRBV19 and J is TRBJ2-2; TRBD1 matches 12 bases. Losses at the gene ends were 4 bases for V and 4 bases for J; bases not matched to a gene: 4. The CDR3 extends over 16 amino acids. The germline V gene has CDR1 LNHDA and CDR2 SQIVND (reference sequence). The DNA of the CDR3 is TGTGCCAGTAGTAAGGGACAGGGGGCTGGCACCGGGGAGCTGTTTTTT. As protein: CASSKGQGAGTGELFF.

As DNA, the CDR3 is TGTGCCAGCAGTTTCCTCAAAACAGGGCTGGGCACAGATACGCAGTATTTT. This gives the protein CASSFLKTGLGTDTQYF. The chain joins TRBV27 to TRBJ2-3; D perhaps matches TRBD1 (6 bases). V shed 3 bases and J shed 1 base, with 17 bases lying between them. Germline V gene data show CDR1 as MNHEY and CDR2 as SMNVEV (reference sequence). The CDR3 is 17 residues long.

The chain carries TRBV2 and TRBJ1-3; possibly TRBD1 for D (5 bases). Germline-derived CDR1 and CDR2 are SNHLY and FYNNEI. Trimming stripped 7 bases from V and 0 bases from J, with 10 bases between. The CDR3 is 14 residues long. CDR3 in DNA: TGTGCCAGCACTACAGGAAACTCTGGAAACACCATATATTTT. This encodes CASTTGNSGNTIYF.

This clone turned up a few times. The rearrangement links TRBV30 to TRBJ1-1, with D possibly matching TRBD1 (5 bases). The CDR3 contains 11 residues. The V gene lost 5 bases and the J gene lost 7 bases, with 11 bases spanning the gap. CDR1 and CDR2 from the germline V gene are GTSNPN and SVGIG (reference sequence). CDR3 bases: TGTGCCTGGGGGACTAATTATGAAGCTTTCTTT. This encodes CAWGTNYEAFF.

The chain links TRBV25-1 to TRBJ2-7, with D perhaps TRBD2 (6 bases). Trimming stripped 3 bases from V and 4 bases from J, with 16 bases between. Germline CDR1 reads MGHDK; CDR2 reads SYGVNS. The length of the CDR3 is 15 residues. The CDR3 here is CASSENNPGDYEQYF. Here the CDR3 DNA reads TGTGCCAGCAGTGAGAATAACCCGGGGGATTACGAGCAGTACTTC.

This clone was observed a few times. The chain has TRBV4-3 and TRBJ2-7; D not resolved. Germline CDR1 reads LGHNA; CDR2 reads YSLEER. V was pared by 2 bases and J by 0 bases, with 11 bases between. CDR3 length: 15 amino acids. The CDR3, as DNA: TGCGCCAGCAGCCAAAGTGTCCATAGCTCCTACGAGCAGTACTTC. Translated, it gives CASSQSVHSSYEQYF.

The chain employs TRBV4-2 and TRBJ2-1, with 8 bases matching TRBD2. J lost 6 bases, V lost 0 bases, and 7 bases had no gene match. The CDR3 has 16 residues. Per the germline V gene, CDR1 is LGHNA and CDR2 is YNFKEQ. DNA for the CDR3: TGTGCCAGCAGCCAAGAAGGGACTAGTCGGTCCAATGAGCAGTTCTTC. It specifies CASSQEGTSRSNEQFF.

In its sample, this clone was seen once. The chain recombines TRBV14 with TRBJ2-3; TRBD1 matches at 10 bases. V trimming: 5 bases; J trimming: 6 bases; junction bases outside the gene matches: 8. The CDR3 is 15 amino acids. Germline V gives CDR1 SGHDN, CDR2 FVKESK. CDR3 in DNA: TGTGCCAGCAGCGAGGGACAGGGGTTCGACGATACGCAGTATTTT. Protein sequence: CASSEGQGFDDTQYF.

The J gene is TRBJ1-1, the V gene TRBV6-5, with no clear D. Germline values: CDR1 MNHEY, CDR2 SVGAGI. The V end lost 4 bases, the J end lost 0 bases, and 6 bases lay between the germline ends. CDR3 size: 13 residues. CDR3 DNA sequence: TGTGCCAGCAGTTTGTCCATGAACACTGAAGCTTTCTTT. The encoded protein is CASSLSMNTEAFF.

The chain joins TRBV25-1 to TRBJ1-1; D remains ambiguous. Trimming cost V 1 base and J 3 bases, with 6 bases left between them. The CDR3 runs 13 residues. Germline V gene sequence: CDR1 MGHDK, CDR2 SYGVNS. The CDR3 DNA follows: TGTGCCAGCAGTGAATCCGGGTACACTGAAGCTTTCTTT. Its protein product is CASSESGYTEAFF.

The chain links TRBV15 to TRBJ1-1; no reliable D call. Trimming removed 4 bases from V and 0 bases from J, with 12 bases in between. Germline CDR1 and CDR2: LNHNV and YYDKDF (reference sequence). There are 15 residues in the CDR3. CDR3 in DNA: TGTGCCACCAGCACCGAGACAAGCCTGAACACTGAAGCTTTCTTT. Its protein product is CATSTETSLNTEAFF.

This clone appeared a single time. The V gene is TRBV6-1, the J gene TRBJ2-5; 7 bases agree with TRBD2. The junction had 5 bases not matched to a gene; V was cut back by 0 bases and J by 4 bases. CDR1 MNHNS and CDR2 SASEGT come from the germline V gene. The CDR3 runs to 15 residues. In DNA, the CDR3 is TGTGCCAGCAGTGAAGCGGGAGGGTTGGTAGAGACCCAGTACTTC. As protein: CASSEAGGLVETQYF.

This clone is a singleton in its sample. This chain joins TRBV14 and TRBJ2-6; D gene ambiguous. The length of the CDR3 is 14 residues. Germline V gene lookup returns CDR1 SGHDN and CDR2 FVKESK. V was cut by 1 base and J by 6 bases, with 7 bases left in between. The CDR3 here is CASSQAQMANVLTF. In DNA, the CDR3 is TGTGCCAGCAGCCAAGCCCAAATGGCCAACGTCCTGACTTTC.

This clone has only one observation. The genes are TRBV6-5 and TRBJ2-3; perhaps TRBD2 as D (6 bases). Trimming took 6 bases from V and 4 from J, leaving 14 bases between them. The CDR3 loop spans 14 amino acids. CDR1 MNHEY and CDR2 SVGAGI come from the germline V gene. The CDR3 nucleotides read TGTGCCAGCAGGGAGACTAGTTGGGCAGATACGCAGTATTTT. Translated, it gives CASRETSWADTQYF.

V usage is TRBV27 and J usage is TRBJ2-3, with D perhaps TRBD1 (5 bases). Trimming stripped 6 bases from V and 4 bases from J, with 17 bases between. The CDR3 extends over 15 amino acids. Per the germline V gene, CDR1 is MNHEY and CDR2 is SMNVEV (reference sequence). The CDR3 loop is CASRRRKGVADTQYF. The CDR3 DNA reads TGTGCCAGCAGACGACGTAAAGGGGTGGCAGATACGCAGTATTTT.

The rearrangement uses TRBV2 and TRBJ2-4; 9 bases align to TRBD1. The CDR3 totals 18 residues. Trimming cost V 7 bases and J 0 bases; bases outside gene matches: 13. Germline-derived CDR1 and CDR2 are SNHLY and FYNNEI. In nucleotides, the CDR3 is TGTGCCAGCATTGGGGGACAGGGAGGAGCCCTAGCCAAAAACATTCAGTACTTC. The encoded protein is CASIGGQGGALAKNIQYF.

This chain uses TRBV7-9 with TRBJ2-7; D not certain. The CDR3 length is 11 residues. Trimming pared 2 bases from V and 5 bases from J, leaving 4 bases between. Germline-derived CDR1 and CDR2 are SEHNR and FQNEAQ (reference sequence). For the CDR3, the DNA is TGTGCCAGCAGCTTATTCGACGAGCAGTACTTC. Its translation is CASSLFDEQYF.

V usage is TRBV9 and J usage is TRBJ1-2; tentatively, D is TRBD1 (5 bases). V was trimmed by 3 bases and J by 3 bases, leaving 9 bases between them. Per the germline V gene, CDR1 is SGDLS and CDR2 is YYNGEE. There are 13 residues in the CDR3. The CDR3 region is CASSATGDYGYTF. CDR3 DNA sequence: TGTGCCAGCAGCGCCACAGGCGACTATGGCTACACCTTC.

CDR3 residues: CASKVTTNTGELFF. In DNA, the CDR3 is TGTGCCAGCAAAGTGACTACGAACACCGGGGAGCTGTTTTTT. This chain joins TRBV6-4 and TRBJ2-2; tentatively, D is TRBD2 (5 bases). The V end lost 7 bases, the J end lost 0 bases, and 9 bases lay between the germline ends. Per germline, CDR1 MRHNA and CDR2 SNTAGT. This CDR3 is 14 amino acids long.

V is TRBV7-2 and J is TRBJ2-7, with a tentative D call TRBD1 (5 bases). The CDR3 spans 14 residues. Trimming took off 3 bases at V and 0 bases at J, with 9 bases between the two ends. From germline, CDR1 is SGHTA and CDR2 FQGNSA. CDR3 bases: TGTGCCAGCAGCTTTCAGGGCAGCTCCTACGAGCAGTACTTC. This sequence encodes CASSFQGSSYEQYF.

This clone was seen just once. V and J are TRBV7-2 and TRBJ2-2; no reliable D call. Trimming cost V 1 base and J 4 bases, with 10 bases left between them. Germline CDR1 SGHTA, CDR2 FQGNSA. The CDR3 extends over 15 amino acids. CDR3: CASSLETFGTGELFF. For the CDR3, the DNA is TGTGCCAGCAGCTTAGAAACCTTCGGCACCGGGGAGCTGTTTTTT.

The V and J genes are TRBV6-5 and TRBJ2-1, with 14 bases identical to TRBD2. Trimming cost V 5 bases and J 9 bases; bases outside gene matches: 6. CDR1 MNHEY and CDR2 SVGAGI come from the germline V gene. The CDR3 spans 15 residues. The CDR3 nucleotides are TGTGCCAGCAGTCGACTAGCGGGGGGGCCGGGTGAGCAGTTCTTC. Protein: CASSRLAGGPGEQFF.